This section outlines one TCR beta chain sequence together with its context. Which antigen it targets is not known. Within one base of it there is no much larger clone, and no base qualities were kept. Peripheral blood CD8+ and CD4+ T cells from healthy donors, Susac syndrome patients and multiple sclerosis patients were profiled by high-throughput TCR beta sequencing. Recently defined diagnostic criteria for definite or probable disease were met by the Susac syndrome patients. Bulk CD8+ and CD4+ T cells were purified by magnetic negative isolation, while CD8+ TEMRA cells were enriched using FACS. Blood was collected in EDTA tubes and processed within 24 hours, with PBMCs isolated through density gradient centrifugation. PBMCs intended for TCR sequencing were frozen in liquid nitrogen and were later thawed in a 37 degrees C water bath. The sorted or isolated CD4+, CD8+ and CD8+ TEMRA cells had a purity of 90% or higher.

RNA was extracted using the RNeasy kit, and roughly 0.45 to 1 microgram was reverse transcribed with random hexamers. TCR beta CDR3 regions were amplified with the immunoSEQ multiplex PCR assay covering 54 Vbeta and 13 Jbeta segments. To correct PCR amplification bias, a synthetic template baseline was used for both primer optimization and computational correction. The original methods were these. Reads were assigned to V, D and J genes according to IMGT and analyzed in immunoSEQ Analyzer, with only productive sequences retained. Clonality was calculated as one minus the Shannon entropy normalized by log2 of the number of productive unique sequences. For each patient and control, public and private clones were evaluated among the 100 most prevalent clones. Clones were defined as Susac-specific when absent from the healthy and MS cohorts, from roughly 1,000 published viral clones and from other ImmuneACCESS disease sequences. TCRdb cleaned the public reads at Q25 with fastp, built clones with MiXCR and kept in-frame beta chains. Merged by CDR3 protein, the rows form single entries marked with the most common genes and DNA. TCRdb's processing, not the authors' own work, is the source of the V and J calls. This sample is represented by roughly 200,000 distinct CDR3 sequences; 85% to 95% of them were singletons. 0.099% of the sample goes to the ten largest clones.

For this chain, trimming is 6 bases at the V end and 3 bases at the J end, and the number of junction bases without a gene match is 20. CDR1 and CDR2, looked up from the germline V gene, are MDHEN and SYDVKM. Including cysteine and phenylalanine, the CDR3 has 20 amino acids. Solely the CDR3 DNA is kept, with 60 bases framed from the first base. The data belong to a study of CD8 T cells in Susac syndrome (dated by TCRdb to between 2017 and 2020). For the wider study: Of the Susac syndrome patients who were sequenced, eight or nine were in clinical remission while more than five had clinically active disease. At blood withdrawal, Susac syndrome patients were either therapy-naive, taking corticosteroids (in some cases with IVIg as well), or taking IVIg alone. The study used repertoire sequencing to test whether antigen drove CD8+ T cell activation and differentiation in Susac syndrome.

Overall results and qualifications from the work: The TCR sequencing and HLA analysis was acknowledged to have included a relatively small number of individuals. No clonal expansion was detected in the CD4+ T cell repertoire of Susac syndrome patients.

This sequence uses TRBV28 and TRBJ2-7; 13 middle bases align to TRBD2. Input material: CD4+ T cells from PBMCs. The source of this sequence is a human donor with Susac syndrome. The bases are TGTGCCAGCAGAATTTTACGGTCCGCCCGGACTAGCGGGAGAGTCTACGAGCAGTACTTC. It encodes CASRILRSARTSGRVYEQYF.